The entry below describes one TCR beta chain. Its antigen target is currently unknown. The sample holds no much larger clone one base away, and base qualities are not on file. The source of the sample is a study of blood T cell repertoires in COVID-19 (TCRdb year 2020). About the study as a whole: Samples covering the acute and convalescent phases of COVID-19 were provided by collaborators in the United States, Italy and Spain. The material from the prospective study consisted of cDNA or gDNA derived from T cells, B-cell-depleted T cells, or PBMCs. The dataset comprised deeply sampled blood TCRbeta repertoires from subjects exposed to, actively infected with, or recovered from COVID-19. The repertoires were made available in a free public database intended to serve as a resource for research on the immune response to SARS-CoV-2. The samples were drawn from the first 160 participants of the ongoing ImmuneRACE study and from 1,254 subjects provided by 6 global collaborators. A de-identified subject ID, COVID-19 status, age in years and sex were almost always included in the sample metadata. Where available, HLA class I and class II types were obtained from metadata supplied by the sample provider rather than from assay-based typing. General study outcomes and caveats: Clinical and demographic metadata were provided uncurated, with the amount varying by source and participant.

Collaborating institutions collected whole blood in K2EDTA tubes following their own protocols. For TCRbeta analysis, collaborators shipped samples in one of three forms: frozen whole blood, isolated PBMCs, or DNA extracted from either of those sample types. TCRbeta CDR3 regions were amplified from genomic DNA using the immunoSEQ Assay, a bias-controlled multiplex PCR. Per the original workflow: Within the assay, amplification of reference gene primers was used to estimate how many nucleated cells each sample contained. To quantify the absolute abundance of each unique TCRbeta CDR3 rearrangement, sequence reads were collapsed and filtered. For each sample, productive Simpson clonality was calculated by taking the square root of Simpson's diversity index across productive rearrangements. The immuneACCESS repertoire file appears here via TCRdb, limited to in-frame rearrangements. These files lack a portion of the clones; in checked studies, under half of the deficit traces to unresolved V genes, and the cause of the others is not known. For V, J and clone size, that table is used; D and trimming come from the DNA. Counted in this sample were roughly 59,000 clones; 80% to 90% of them appeared once. The top ten hold approximately 15% of the sample.

The receptor was derived from a man older than 75 with acute or convalescent COVID-19. The sequenced material came from peripheral blood.

The CDR3 region reads CSATGGTEAFF. The DNA is as follows: TGCAGTGCTACAGGGGGCACTGAAGCTTTCTTT. This sequence uses TRBV20-1 and TRBJ1-1; 7 bases in the middle match TRBD1. From V the trimming removes 4 bases and from J it removes 4 bases, while the gene matches leave 0 bases of the junction unaccounted for. CDR1 and CDR2 (DFQATT, SNEGSKA) derive from the germline V gene (reference sequence). The CDR3 goes from the cysteine to the phenylalanine over 11 residues. The DNA shown is the 33-base CDR3, in frame from base 1.